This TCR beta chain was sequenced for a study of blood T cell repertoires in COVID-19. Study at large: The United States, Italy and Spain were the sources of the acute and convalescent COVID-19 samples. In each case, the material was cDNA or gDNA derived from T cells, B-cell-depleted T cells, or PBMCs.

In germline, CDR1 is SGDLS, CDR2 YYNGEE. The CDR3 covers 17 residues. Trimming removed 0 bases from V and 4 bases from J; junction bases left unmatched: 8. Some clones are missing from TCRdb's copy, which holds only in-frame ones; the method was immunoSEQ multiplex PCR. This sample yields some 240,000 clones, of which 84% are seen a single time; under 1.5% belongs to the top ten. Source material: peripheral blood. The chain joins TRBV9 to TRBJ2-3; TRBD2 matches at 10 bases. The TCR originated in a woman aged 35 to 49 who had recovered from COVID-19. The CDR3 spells CASSVGGSGGQSDTQYF. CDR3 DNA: TGTGCCAGCAGCGTAGGTGGTAGCGGGGGGCAATCAGATACGCAGTATTTT.